This T cell receptor beta chain was captured by sequencing in a study of T cell responses to AZD1222 COVID-19 vaccine. Study conclusions and caveats: Among the donors, most were white British and more were female, and clonal diversity was possibly underestimated. At baseline, seropositivity was found in only a handful of AZD1222 recipients. No day 14 peak samples; only post-peak repertoires were characterized. Two AZD1222 doses significantly raised spike-specific TCR breadth and depth over controls.

The protocol was immunoSEQ multiplex PCR, while the TCRdb copy is restricted to in-frame clones and leaves out a portion. Of approximately 100,000 clones detected, around 94% appear once; the ten largest clones hold around 2%. Germline CDR1 reads MNHEY; CDR2 reads SVGAGI. The CDR3 has 12 amino acids. The V end lost 6 bases, the J end lost 5 bases, and 11 bases lay between the germline ends. A word on this clone: No antigen is known for it.

This receptor was identified in an adult in good health. Sequencing was performed on peripheral blood, taken on day 0 of AZD1222 vaccination. V usage is TRBV6-5 and J usage is TRBJ2-7, with a weak D call TRBD1 (5 bases). The CDR3 sequence is CASSKGVDEQYF. The CDR3 bases are TGTGCCAGCAGCAAAGGGGTGGACGAGCAGTACTTC.